This T cell receptor beta chain was captured by sequencing in a study of cytomegalovirus exposure and HLA in healthy donors. Points on this clone: Its antigen is as yet unknown.

Germline V CDR1 and CDR2: MNHNS, SASEGT. V shed 11 bases and J shed 3 bases, with 14 bases lying between them. The CDR3 is 12 amino acids. The study ran its PCR with 60 Vbeta and 13 Jbeta primers. The repertoire was sequenced with immunoSEQ multiplex PCR; TCRdb's copy has only in-frame clones and lacks some. The sample has 65,000 to 95,000 clones, and its top ten clones hold roughly 5.1%. Study observations and caveats: Analysis was carried out at a later point, and it linked a missense DCLRE1C variant to TCR beta V- and J-gene trimming.

Source material: PBMCs. This TCR was sampled from a man under 40 in good health and CMV-seronegative. The chain carries TRBV6-1 and TRBJ2-7; possibly TRBD1 for D (6 bases). CDR3 amino acids: CASSTGDYEQYF. Here the CDR3 DNA reads TGTGCCTCATCGACAGGAGACTACGAGCAGTACTTC.